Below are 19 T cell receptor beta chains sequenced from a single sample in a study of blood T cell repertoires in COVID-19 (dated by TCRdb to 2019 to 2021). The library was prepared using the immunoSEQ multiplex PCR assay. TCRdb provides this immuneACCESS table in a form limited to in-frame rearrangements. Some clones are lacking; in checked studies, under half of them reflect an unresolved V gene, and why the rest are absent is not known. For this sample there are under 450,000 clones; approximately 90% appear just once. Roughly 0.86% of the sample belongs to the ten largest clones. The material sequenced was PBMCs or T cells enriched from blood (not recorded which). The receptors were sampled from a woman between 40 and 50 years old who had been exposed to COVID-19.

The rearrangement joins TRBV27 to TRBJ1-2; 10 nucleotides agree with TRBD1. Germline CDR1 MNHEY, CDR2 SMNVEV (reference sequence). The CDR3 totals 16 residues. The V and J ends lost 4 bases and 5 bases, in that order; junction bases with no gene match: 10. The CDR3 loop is CASSSALRTGGYGYTF. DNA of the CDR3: TGTGCCAGCAGTTCCGCTCTTAGGACAGGGGGGTATGGCTACACCTTC.

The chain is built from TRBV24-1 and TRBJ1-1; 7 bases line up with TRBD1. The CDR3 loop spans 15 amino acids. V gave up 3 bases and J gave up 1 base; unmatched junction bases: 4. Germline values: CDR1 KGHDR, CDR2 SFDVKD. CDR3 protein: CATSDPGTENTEAFF. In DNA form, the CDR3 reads TGTGCCACCAGTGATCCCGGGACAGAGAACACTGAAGCTTTCTTT.

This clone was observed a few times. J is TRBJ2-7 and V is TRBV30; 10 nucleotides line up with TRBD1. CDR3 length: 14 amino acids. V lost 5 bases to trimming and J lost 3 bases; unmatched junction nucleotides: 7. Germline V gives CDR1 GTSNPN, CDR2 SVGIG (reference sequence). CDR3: CAWGPGQGFYEQYF. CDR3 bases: TGTGCCTGGGGGCCGGGACAGGGGTTCTACGAGCAGTACTTC.

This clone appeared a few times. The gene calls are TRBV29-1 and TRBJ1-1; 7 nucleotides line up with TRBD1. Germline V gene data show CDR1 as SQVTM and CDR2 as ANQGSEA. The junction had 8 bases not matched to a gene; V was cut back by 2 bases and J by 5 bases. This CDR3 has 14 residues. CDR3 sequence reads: CSVEQVGGNTEAFF. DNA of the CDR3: TGCAGCGTTGAACAGGTAGGGGGCAATACTGAAGCTTTCTTT.

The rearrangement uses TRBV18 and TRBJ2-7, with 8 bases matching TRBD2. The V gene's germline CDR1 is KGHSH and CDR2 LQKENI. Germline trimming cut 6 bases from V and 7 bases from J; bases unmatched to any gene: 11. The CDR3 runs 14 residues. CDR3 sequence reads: CASSLRGGAVEQYF. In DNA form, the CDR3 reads TGTGCCAGCTCCCTTCGGGGGGGGGCGGTAGAGCAGTACTTC.

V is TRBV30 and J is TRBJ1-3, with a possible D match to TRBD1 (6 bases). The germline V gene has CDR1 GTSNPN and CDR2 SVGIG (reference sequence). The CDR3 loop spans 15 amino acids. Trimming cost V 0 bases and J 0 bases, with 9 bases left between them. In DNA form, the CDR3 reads TGTGCCTGGAGTGTAGGGACACCCTCTGGAAACACCATATATTTT. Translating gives CAWSVGTPSGNTIYF.

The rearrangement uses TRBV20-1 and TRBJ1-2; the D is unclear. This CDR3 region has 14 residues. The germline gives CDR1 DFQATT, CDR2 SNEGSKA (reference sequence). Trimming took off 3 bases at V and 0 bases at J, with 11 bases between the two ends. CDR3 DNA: TGCAGTGCTAGTGTAGCTGGGTCTAACTATGGCTACACCTTC. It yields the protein CSASVAGSNYGYTF.

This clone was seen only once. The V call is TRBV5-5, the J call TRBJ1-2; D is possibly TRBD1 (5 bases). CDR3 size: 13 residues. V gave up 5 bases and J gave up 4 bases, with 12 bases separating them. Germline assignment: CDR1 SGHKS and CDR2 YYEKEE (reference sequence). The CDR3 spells CASRATAVYGYTF. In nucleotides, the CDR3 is TGTGCCAGCAGGGCGACAGCCGTCTATGGCTACACCTTC.

The CDR3 loop reads CASSQERGGSSYNEQFF. DNA for the CDR3: TGCGCCAGCAGCCAAGAACGGGGCGGGAGCTCCTACAATGAGCAGTTCTTC. The chain uses TRBV4-3 and TRBJ2-1; TRBD2 matches 7 bases. The CDR3 contains 17 residues. With 0 bases clipped from V and 0 bases from J, the junction kept 5 bases outside the gene matches. The germline V gene has CDR1 LGHNA and CDR2 YSLEER.

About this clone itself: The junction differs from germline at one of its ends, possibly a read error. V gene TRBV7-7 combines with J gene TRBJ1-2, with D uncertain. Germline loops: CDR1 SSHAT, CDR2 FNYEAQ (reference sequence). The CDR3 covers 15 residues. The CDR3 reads CASSSFSERIYGYTF. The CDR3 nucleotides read TGTGCTAGCAGCTCATTTAGTGAGAGGATCTATGGCTACACCTTC.

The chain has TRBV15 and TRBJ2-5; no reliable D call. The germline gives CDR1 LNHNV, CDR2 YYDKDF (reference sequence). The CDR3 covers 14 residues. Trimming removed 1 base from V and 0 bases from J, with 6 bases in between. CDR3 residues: CATSRVADQETQYF. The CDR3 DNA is TGTGCCACCAGCAGAGTTGCGGACCAAGAGACCCAGTACTTC.

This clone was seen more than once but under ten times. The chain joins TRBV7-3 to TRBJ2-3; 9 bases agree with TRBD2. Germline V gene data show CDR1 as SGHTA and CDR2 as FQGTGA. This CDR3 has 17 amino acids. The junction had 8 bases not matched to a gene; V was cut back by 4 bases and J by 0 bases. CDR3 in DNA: TGTGCCAGCAGCTCATCCGGGACTAGCAAAAGCACAGATACGCAGTATTTT. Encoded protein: CASSSSGTSKSTDTQYF.

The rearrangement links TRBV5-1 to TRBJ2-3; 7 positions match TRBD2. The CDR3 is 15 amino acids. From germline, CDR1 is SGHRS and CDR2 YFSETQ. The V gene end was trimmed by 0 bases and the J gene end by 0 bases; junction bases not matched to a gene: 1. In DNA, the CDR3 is TGCGCCAGCAGCTTGGGGACTAGGAGCACAGATACGCAGTATTTT. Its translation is CASSLGTRSTDTQYF.

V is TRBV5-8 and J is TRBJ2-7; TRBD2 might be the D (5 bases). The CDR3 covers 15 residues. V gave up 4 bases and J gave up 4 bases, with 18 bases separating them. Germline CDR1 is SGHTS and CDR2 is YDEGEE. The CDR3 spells CASSREAGDSYEQYF. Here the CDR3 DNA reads TGTGCCAGCAGCAGAGAGGCCGGGGATTCGTACGAGCAGTACTTC.

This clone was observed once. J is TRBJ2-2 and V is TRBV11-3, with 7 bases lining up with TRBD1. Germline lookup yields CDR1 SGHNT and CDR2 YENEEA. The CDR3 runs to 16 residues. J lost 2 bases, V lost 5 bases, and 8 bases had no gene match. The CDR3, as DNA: TGTGCCAGCAGCCCCACTGGACAGGTCAACACCGGGGAGCTGTTTTTT. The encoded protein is CASSPTGQVNTGELFF. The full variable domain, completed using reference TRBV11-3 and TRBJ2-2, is EAGVVQSPRYKIIEKKQPVAFWCNPISGHNTLYWYLQNLGQGPELLIRYENEEAVDDSQLPKDRFSAERLKGVDSTLKIQPAELGDSAVYLCASSPTGQVNTGELFFGEGSRLTVL.

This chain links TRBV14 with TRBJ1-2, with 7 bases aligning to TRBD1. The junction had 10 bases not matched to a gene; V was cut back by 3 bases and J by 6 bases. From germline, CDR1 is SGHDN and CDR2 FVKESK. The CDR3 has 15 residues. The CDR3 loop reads CASSQTGRREDGYTF. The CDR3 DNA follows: TGTGCCAGCAGCCAGACAGGGAGAAGGGAAGATGGCTACACCTTC.

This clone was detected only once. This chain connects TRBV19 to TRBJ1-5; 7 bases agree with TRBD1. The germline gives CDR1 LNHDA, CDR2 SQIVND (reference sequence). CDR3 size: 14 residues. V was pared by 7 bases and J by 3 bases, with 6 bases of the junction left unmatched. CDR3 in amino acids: CASILQGTNQPQHF. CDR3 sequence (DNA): TGTGCCAGTATCTTACAGGGGACCAATCAGCCCCAGCATTTT.

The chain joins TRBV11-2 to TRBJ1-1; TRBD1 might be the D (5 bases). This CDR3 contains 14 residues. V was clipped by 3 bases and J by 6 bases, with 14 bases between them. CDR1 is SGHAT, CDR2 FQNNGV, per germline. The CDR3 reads CASSFAGGSAEAFF. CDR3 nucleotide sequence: TGTGCCAGCAGCTTTGCGGGGGGTAGCGCTGAAGCTTTCTTT.

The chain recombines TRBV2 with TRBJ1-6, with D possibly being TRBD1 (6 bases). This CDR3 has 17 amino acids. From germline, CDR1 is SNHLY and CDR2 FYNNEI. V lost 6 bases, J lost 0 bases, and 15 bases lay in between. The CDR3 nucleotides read TGTGCCAGCAGCGGGGGGGCGACAGGCTCCTATAATTCACCCCTCCACTTT. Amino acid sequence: CASSGGATGSYNSPLHF.